This is a list of T cell receptor beta chains from one sample in a study of shared clonotypes between healthy human individuals. Method: immunoSEQ multiplex PCR; TCRdb's copy keeps in-frame clones and lacks some. The sample lists over 2 million clones, about 95% occurring once. Sequencing input: naive CD8+ T cells sorted from blood. The receptor set was obtained from a man in his late teens or twenties in good health. Each CDR3 is given with its conserved first and last residue.

J | V | CDR3
TRBJ2-6 | TRBV7-2 | CASSLIGLGANVLTF
TRBJ1-1 | TRBV29-1 | CSVETANTEAFF
TRBJ2-7 | TRBV4-3 | CASSQDSGGGLVEQYF
TRBJ2-1 | TRBV20-1 | CSASTGHEQFF
TRBJ1-4 | TRBV7-9 | CASSLEGEREKLFF
TRBJ1-1 | TRBV19 | CASSIGGVARAFF
TRBJ2-7 | TRBV19 | CASSITGNSYEQYF
TRBJ2-1 | TRBV7-8 | CASSLLQTYNEQFF
TRBJ1-4 | TRBV25-1 | CASSELSQGANEKLFF
TRBJ2-7 | TRBV19 | CASSMGRGYEQYF
TRBJ1-3 | TRBV7-9 | CASSLQGSENTIYF
TRBJ2-1 | TRBV9 | CASSVGDRNNEQFF
TRBJ1-1 | TRBV6-1 | CASSEGPPNTEAFF
TRBJ2-2 | TRBV19 | CASNLDRESNTGELFF
TRBJ2-7 | TRBV9 | CASSAGGTPSYEQYF
TRBJ2-7 | TRBV6-1 | CASSALTGSHEQYF